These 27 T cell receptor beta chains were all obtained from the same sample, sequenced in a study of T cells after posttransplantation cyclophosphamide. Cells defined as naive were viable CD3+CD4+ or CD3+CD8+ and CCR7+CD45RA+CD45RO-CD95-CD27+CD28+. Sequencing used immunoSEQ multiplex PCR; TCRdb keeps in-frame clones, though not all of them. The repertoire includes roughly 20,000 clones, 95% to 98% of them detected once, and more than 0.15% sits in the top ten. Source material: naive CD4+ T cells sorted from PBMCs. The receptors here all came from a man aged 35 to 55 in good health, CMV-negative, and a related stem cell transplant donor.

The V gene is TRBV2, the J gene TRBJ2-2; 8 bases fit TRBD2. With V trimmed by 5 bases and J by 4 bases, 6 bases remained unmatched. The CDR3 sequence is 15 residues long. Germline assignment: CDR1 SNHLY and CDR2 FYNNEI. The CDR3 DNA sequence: TGTGCCAGCAGTCTTAGCGGGACCTCCACCGGGGAGCTGTTTTTT. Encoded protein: CASSLSGTSTGELFF.

CDR3 sequence (DNA): TGTGCCAGCACCGGACAGGGTTTTAGAACCACTGAAGCTTTCTTT. Its protein is CASTGQGFRTTEAFF. V is TRBV25-1 and J is TRBJ1-1; 8 bases fit TRBD1. The length of the CDR3 is 15 residues. The germline V gene has CDR1 MGHDK and CDR2 SYGVNS. After removal of 7 bases from V and 4 bases from J, the junction contained 11 bases not matched to a gene.

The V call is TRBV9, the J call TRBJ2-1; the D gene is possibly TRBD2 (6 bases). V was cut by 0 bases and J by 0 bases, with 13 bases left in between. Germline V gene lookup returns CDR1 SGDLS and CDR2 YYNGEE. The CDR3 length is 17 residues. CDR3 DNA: TGTGCCAGCAGCGTAGGGGTTAGCGGCAGCTCCTACAATGAGCAGTTCTTC. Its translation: CASSVGVSGSSYNEQFF.

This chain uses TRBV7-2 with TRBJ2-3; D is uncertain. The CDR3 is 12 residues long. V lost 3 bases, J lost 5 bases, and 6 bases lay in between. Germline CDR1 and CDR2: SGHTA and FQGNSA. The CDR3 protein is CASSFSGDTQYF. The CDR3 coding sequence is TGTGCCAGCAGCTTTAGTGGAGATACGCAGTATTTT.

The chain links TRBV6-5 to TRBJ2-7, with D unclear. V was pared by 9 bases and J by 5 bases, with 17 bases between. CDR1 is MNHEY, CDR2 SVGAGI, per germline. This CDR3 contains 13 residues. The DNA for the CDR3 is TGTGCCAGTTGCAGAACGCTAGATAACGAGCAGTACTTC. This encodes CASCRTLDNEQYF.

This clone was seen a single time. CDR3 nucleotides: TGTGCCAGCAGCATACTGACAGGGGGCTCTGGGGCCAACGTCCTGACTTTC. It codes for CASSILTGGSGANVLTF. The V and J genes are TRBV7-8 and TRBJ2-6, with 9 bases that match TRBD1. CDR1 SGHVS and CDR2 FQNEAQ come from the germline V gene. The CDR3 covers 17 residues. J lost 0 bases, V lost 5 bases, and 5 bases had no gene match. The whole variable domain, filled in from reference TRBV7-8 and TRBJ2-6, reads GAGVSQSPRYKVAKRGQDVALRCDPISGHVSLFWYQQALGQGPEFLTYFQNEAQLDKSGLPSDRFFAERPEGSVSTLKIQRTQQEDSAVYLCASSILTGGSGANVLTFGAGSRLTVL.

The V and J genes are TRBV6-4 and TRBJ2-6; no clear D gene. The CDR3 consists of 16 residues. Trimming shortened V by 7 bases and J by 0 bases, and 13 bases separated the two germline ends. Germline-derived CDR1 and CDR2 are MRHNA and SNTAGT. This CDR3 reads CASTPGPDSGANVLTF. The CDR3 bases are TGTGCCAGCACCCCCGGTCCCGACTCTGGGGCCAACGTCCTGACTTTC.

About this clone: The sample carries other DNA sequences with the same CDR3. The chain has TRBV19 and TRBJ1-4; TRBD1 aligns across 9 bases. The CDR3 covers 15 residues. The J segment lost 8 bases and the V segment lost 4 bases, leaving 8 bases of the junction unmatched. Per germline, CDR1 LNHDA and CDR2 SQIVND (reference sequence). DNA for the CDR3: TGTGCCAGTAGTAGCGGGACAGGGTCACTGGAAAAACTGTTTTTT. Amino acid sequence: CASSSGTGSLEKLFF. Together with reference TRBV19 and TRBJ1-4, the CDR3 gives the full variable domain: DGGITQSPKYLFRKEGQNVTLSCEQNLNHDAMYWYRQDPGQGLRLIYYSQIVNDFQKGDIAEGYSVSREKKESFPLTVTSAQKNPTAFYLCASSSGTGSLEKLFFGSGTQLSVL.

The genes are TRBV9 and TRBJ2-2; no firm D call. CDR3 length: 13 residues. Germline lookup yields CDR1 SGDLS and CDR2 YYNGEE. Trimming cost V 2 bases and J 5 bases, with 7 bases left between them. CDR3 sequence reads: CASSVLSTGELFF. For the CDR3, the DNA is TGTGCCAGCAGCGTCCTGAGTACCGGGGAGCTGTTTTTT.

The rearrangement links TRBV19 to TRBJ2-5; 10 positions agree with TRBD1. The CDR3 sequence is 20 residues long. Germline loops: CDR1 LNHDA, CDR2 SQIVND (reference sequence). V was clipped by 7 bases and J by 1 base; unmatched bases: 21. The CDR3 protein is CASNEGRTGGSPGFQETQYF. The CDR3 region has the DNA TGTGCCAGTAACGAGGGGAGGACAGGGGGATCCCCAGGTTTCCAAGAGACCCAGTACTTC.

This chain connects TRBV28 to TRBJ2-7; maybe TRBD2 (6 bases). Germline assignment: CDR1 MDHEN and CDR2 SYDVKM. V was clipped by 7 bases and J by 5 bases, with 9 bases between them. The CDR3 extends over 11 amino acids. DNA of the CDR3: TGTGCCAGCACGGGGGTGGACGAGCAGTACTTC. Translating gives CASTGVDEQYF.

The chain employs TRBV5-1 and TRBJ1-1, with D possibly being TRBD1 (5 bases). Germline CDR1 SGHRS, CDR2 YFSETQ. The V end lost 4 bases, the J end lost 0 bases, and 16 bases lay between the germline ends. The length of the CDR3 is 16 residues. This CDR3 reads CASSNSGGSVNTEAFF. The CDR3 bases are TGCGCCAGCAGCAATTCCGGGGGTTCGGTGAACACTGAAGCTTTCTTT.

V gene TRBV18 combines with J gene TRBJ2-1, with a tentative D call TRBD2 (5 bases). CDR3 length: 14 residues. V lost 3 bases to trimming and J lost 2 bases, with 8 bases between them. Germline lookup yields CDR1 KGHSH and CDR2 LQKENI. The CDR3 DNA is TGTGCCAGCTCACCTGCGGAGGCCTACAATGAGCAGTTCTTC. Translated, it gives CASSPAEAYNEQFF.

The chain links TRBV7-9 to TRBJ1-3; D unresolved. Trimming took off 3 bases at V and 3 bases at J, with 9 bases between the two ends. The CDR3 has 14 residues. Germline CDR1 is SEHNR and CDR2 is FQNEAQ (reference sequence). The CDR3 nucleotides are TGTGCCAGCAGCTTGCAGGTGGTTGGAAACACCATATATTTT. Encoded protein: CASSLQVVGNTIYF.

The CDR3 loop is CAWSEGQASTDTQYF. CDR3 DNA sequence: TGTGCCTGGAGTGAGGGACAGGCCAGCACAGATACGCAGTATTTT. The V gene is TRBV30, the J gene TRBJ2-3; TRBD1 matches at 8 bases. The trim removed 1 base at V and 0 bases at J, leaving 3 bases unmatched. CDR3 size: 15 residues. The V gene's germline CDR1 is GTSNPN and CDR2 SVGIG (reference sequence).

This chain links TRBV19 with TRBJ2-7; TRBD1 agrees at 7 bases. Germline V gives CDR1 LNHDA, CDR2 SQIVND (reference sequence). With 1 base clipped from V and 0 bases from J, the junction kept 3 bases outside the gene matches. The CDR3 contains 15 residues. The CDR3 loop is CASSIAAGGSYEQYF. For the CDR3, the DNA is TGTGCCAGTAGTATAGCGGCAGGGGGCTCCTACGAGCAGTACTTC.

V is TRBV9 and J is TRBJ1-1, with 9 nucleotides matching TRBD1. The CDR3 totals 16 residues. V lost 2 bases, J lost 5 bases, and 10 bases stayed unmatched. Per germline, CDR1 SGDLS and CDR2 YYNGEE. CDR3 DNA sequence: TGTGCCAGCAGCGTCGGACAGGGGTCCCTGGGGACTGAAGCTTTCTTT. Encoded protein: CASSVGQGSLGTEAFF.

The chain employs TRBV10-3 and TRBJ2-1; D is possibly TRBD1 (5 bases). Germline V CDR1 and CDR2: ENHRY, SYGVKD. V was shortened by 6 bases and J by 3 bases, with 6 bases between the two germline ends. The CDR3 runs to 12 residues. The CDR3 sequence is CAISDSYNEQFF. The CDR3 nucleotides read TGTGCCATCAGCGACAGCTACAATGAGCAGTTCTTC.

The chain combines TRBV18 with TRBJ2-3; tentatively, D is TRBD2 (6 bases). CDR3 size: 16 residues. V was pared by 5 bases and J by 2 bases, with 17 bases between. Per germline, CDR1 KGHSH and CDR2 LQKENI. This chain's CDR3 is CASSSLIAANTDTQYF. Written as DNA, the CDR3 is TGTGCCAGCTCAAGCCTAATAGCGGCGAACACAGATACGCAGTATTTT.

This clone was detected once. This CDR3 reads CSVEGYSYNEQFF. As DNA, the CDR3 is TGCAGCGTTGAAGGTTACAGCTACAATGAGCAGTTCTTC. The V gene is TRBV29-1, the J gene TRBJ2-1; no definite D call. CDR1 is SQVTM and CDR2 is ANQGSEA in the germline V gene. Trimming pared 1 base from V and 3 bases from J, leaving 7 bases between. The CDR3 covers 13 residues.

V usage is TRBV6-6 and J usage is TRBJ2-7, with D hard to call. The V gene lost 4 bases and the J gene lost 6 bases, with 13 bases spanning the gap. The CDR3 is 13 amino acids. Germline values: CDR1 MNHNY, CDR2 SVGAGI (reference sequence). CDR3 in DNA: TGTGCCAGCAGTTCACGACGGTGGAGCGAGCAGTACTTC. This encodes CASSSRRWSEQYF.

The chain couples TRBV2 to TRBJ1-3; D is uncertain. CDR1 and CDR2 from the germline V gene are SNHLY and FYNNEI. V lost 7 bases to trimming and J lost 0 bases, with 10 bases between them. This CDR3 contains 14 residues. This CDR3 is CASTLSGSGNTIYF. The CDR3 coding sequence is TGTGCCAGCACCCTAAGCGGCTCTGGAAACACCATATATTTT.

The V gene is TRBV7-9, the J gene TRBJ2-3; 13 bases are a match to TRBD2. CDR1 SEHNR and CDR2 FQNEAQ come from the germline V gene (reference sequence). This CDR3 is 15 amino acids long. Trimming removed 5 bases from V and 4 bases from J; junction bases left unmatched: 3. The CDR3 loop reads CASSPGLAGADTQYF. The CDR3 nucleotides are TGTGCCAGCAGCCCCGGACTAGCGGGAGCAGATACGCAGTATTTT.

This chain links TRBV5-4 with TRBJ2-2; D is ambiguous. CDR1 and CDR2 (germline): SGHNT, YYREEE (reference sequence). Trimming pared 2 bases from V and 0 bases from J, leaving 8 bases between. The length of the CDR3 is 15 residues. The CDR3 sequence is CASSFRGPNTGELFF. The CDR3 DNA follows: TGTGCCAGCAGCTTTCGTGGCCCGAACACCGGGGAGCTGTTTTTT.

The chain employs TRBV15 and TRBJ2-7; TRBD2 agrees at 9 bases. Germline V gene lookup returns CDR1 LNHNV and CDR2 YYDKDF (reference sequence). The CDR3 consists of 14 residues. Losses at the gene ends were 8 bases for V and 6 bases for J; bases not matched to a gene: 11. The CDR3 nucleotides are TGTGCCACCTCAGCCGTACTAGCGGGTACCGAGCAGTACTTC. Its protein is CATSAVLAGTEQYF.

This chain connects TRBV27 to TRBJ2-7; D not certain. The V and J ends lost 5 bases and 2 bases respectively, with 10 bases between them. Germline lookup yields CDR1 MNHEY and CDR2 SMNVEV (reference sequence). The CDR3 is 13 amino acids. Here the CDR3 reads CASSPRRAYEQYF. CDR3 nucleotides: TGTGCCAGCAGTCCTAGACGGGCCTACGAGCAGTACTTC.

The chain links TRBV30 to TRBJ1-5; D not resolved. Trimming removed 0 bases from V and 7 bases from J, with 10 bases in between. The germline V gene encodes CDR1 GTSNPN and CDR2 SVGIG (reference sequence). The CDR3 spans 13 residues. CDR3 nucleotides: TGTGCCTGGAGTGTACTAAGTCGACAGCCCCAGCATTTT. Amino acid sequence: CAWSVLSRQPQHF. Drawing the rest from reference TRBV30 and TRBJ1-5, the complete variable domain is SQTIHQWPATLVQPVGSPLSLECTVEGTSNPNLYWYRQAAGRGLQLLFYSVGIGQISSEVPQNLSASRPQDRQFILSSKKLLLSDSGFYLCAWSVLSRQPQHFGDGTRLSIL.